Presented here are 31 T cell receptor beta chains from one specimen sequenced in a study of T cell changes during pregnancy in multiple sclerosis. Clones were sequenced by immunoSEQ multiplex PCR, and TCRdb holds only the in-frame ones, with some missing. The table records about 77,000 clones, about 88% of them present only once. The sample in question was peripheral blood, obtained before pregnancy. These receptors were obtained from a female donor with multiple sclerosis, enrolled in a pregnancy study.

V gene TRBV4-3 combines with J gene TRBJ2-5, with 9 bases matching TRBD2. With 1 base clipped from V and 10 bases from J, the junction kept 10 bases outside the gene matches. The CDR3 totals 15 residues. Looked up from germline, CDR1 is LGHNA and CDR2 is YSLEER. The CDR3 here is CASSQGAGGLEGQYF. The CDR3, as DNA: TGCGCCAGCAGCCAAGGGGCGGGGGGGCTGGAGGGCCAGTACTTC.

This chain uses TRBV18 with TRBJ1-3; D ambiguous. The V gene lost 3 bases and the J gene lost 4 bases, with 16 bases spanning the gap. The CDR3 runs 16 residues. CDR1 is KGHSH, CDR2 LQKENI, per germline. The CDR3: CASSPRTEGTGNTIYF. Written as DNA, the CDR3 is TGTGCCAGCTCACCGCGCACTGAGGGTACGGGAAACACCATATATTTT.

This clone was seen only once. The rearrangement uses TRBV7-2 and TRBJ2-1, with TRBD2 identical over 13 bases. Germline CDR1 is SGHTA and CDR2 is FQGNSA. The CDR3 totals 16 residues. With 5 bases clipped from V and 2 bases from J, the junction kept 3 bases outside the gene matches. CDR3 sequence reads: CASSPGLAGAYNEQFF. CDR3 in DNA: TGTGCCAGCAGCCCCGGACTAGCGGGGGCCTACAATGAGCAGTTCTTC. The entire variable domain, with the rest obtained from reference TRBV7-2 and TRBJ2-1, is as follows: GAGVSQSPSNKVTEKGKDVELRCDPISGHTALYWYRQSLGQGLEFLIYFQGNSAPDKSGLPSDRFSAERTGGSVSTLTIQRTQQEDSAVYLCASSPGLAGAYNEQFFGPGTRLTVL.

The chain uses TRBV21-1 and TRBJ1-2. TRBV21-1 is a recognized pseudogene. This CDR3 is built from 14 residues. CDR3 sequence (DNA): TGTGCCAGCAGCAATAAGCATCCTAACTATGGCTACACCTTC. Its protein product is CASSNKHPNYGYTF.

This clone showed up just once. The CDR3 DNA sequence: TGTGCCACTAACGCTCACAGGACTAGCGGGGGGGGGAGCTCCTACGAGCAGTACTTC. Its protein is CATNAHRTSGGGSSYEQYF. The chain employs TRBV5-7 and TRBJ2-7; 15 bases align to TRBD2. TRBV5-7 is labeled an ORF, and its function is uncertain. This CDR3 region has 19 residues. V lost 9 bases and J lost 0; bases outside the gene matches: 16.

This chain uses TRBV4-2 with TRBJ2-7; TRBD1 agrees at 10 bases. J was trimmed by 2 bases and V by 0 bases; bases with no gene match: 4. This CDR3 is 16 amino acids long. Germline-derived CDR1 and CDR2 are LGHNA and YNFKEQ. Here the CDR3 reads CASSQEGQGTPYEQYF. Here the CDR3 DNA reads TGTGCCAGCAGCCAAGAGGGACAGGGGACTCCCTACGAGCAGTACTTC.

The chain has TRBV2 and TRBJ1-6; perhaps TRBD1 as D (6 bases). The CDR3 length is 16 residues. Trimming took 5 bases from V and 3 from J, leaving 14 bases between them. Germline loops: CDR1 SNHLY, CDR2 FYNNEI. The CDR3 region has the DNA TGTGCCAGCAGTCCGCCCAGGACAGTCTATAATTCACCCCTCCACTTT. Translation gives CASSPPRTVYNSPLHF.

This sequence joins TRBV5-4 and TRBJ2-7; the match to TRBD2 covers 12 bases. V shed 3 bases, J shed 10 bases, and the junction held 8 bases outside the gene matches. The CDR3 extends over 14 amino acids. Germline CDR1 and CDR2: SGHNT and YYREEE (reference sequence). CDR3 loop: CASSSKTSGGYQYF. The DNA for the CDR3 is TGTGCCAGCAGCTCCAAGACTAGCGGGGGATACCAGTACTTC.

The DNA of the CDR3 is TGTGCCAGCAGCGGGACTAGCGGGGGCCAAGAGACCCAGTACTTC. It specifies CASSGTSGGQETQYF. The V and J genes are TRBV6-5 and TRBJ2-5, with 14 bases lining up with TRBD2. The CDR3 is made up of 15 amino acids. The junction had 1 base not matched to a gene; V was cut back by 6 bases and J by 1 base. Germline loops: CDR1 MNHEY, CDR2 SVGAGI.

This chain joins TRBV25-1 and TRBJ2-7; 7 positions match TRBD1. V trimming: 3 bases; J trimming: 4 bases; junction bases outside the gene matches: 9. The CDR3 length is 15 residues. Germline lookup yields CDR1 MGHDK and CDR2 SYGVNS. The CDR3 protein is CASSDGNRGTYEQYF. Here the CDR3 DNA reads TGTGCCAGCAGTGATGGGAACAGGGGCACGTACGAGCAGTACTTC.

V usage is TRBV7-2 and J usage is TRBJ2-3; no clear D gene. The CDR3 contains 13 residues. V was trimmed by 5 bases and J by 7 bases, leaving 13 bases between them. Germline CDR1 SGHTA, CDR2 FQGNSA. DNA of the CDR3: TGTGCCAGCAGCCCCCGCGAGCTGTATACGCAGTATTTT. It yields the protein CASSPRELYTQYF. Full variable domain (rest looked up from reference TRBV7-2 and TRBJ2-3): GAGVSQSPSNKVTEKGKDVELRCDPISGHTALYWYRQSLGQGLEFLIYFQGNSAPDKSGLPSDRFSAERTGGSVSTLTIQRTQQEDSAVYLCASSPRELYTQYFGPGTRLTVL.

The chain employs TRBV4-1 and TRBJ1-5; tentative D call: TRBD1 (5 bases). CDR3 length equals 15 residues. CDR1 and CDR2 (germline): MGHRA, YSYEKL. The V end lost 4 bases, the J end lost 2 bases, and 12 bases lay between the germline ends. The CDR3 region is CASSLSTAGNQPQHF. CDR3 in DNA: TGCGCCAGCAGCCTTTCGACAGCTGGCAATCAGCCCCAGCATTTT.

The DNA of the CDR3 is TGCGCCAGCAGTGCCGGAGGGGGACTAGTATCAGATACGCAGTATTTT. Amino acid sequence: CASSAGGGLVSDTQYF. The chain is built from TRBV5-1 and TRBJ2-3; 8 nucleotides line up with TRBD2. There are 16 residues in the CDR3. V shed 5 bases and J 4 bases; nucleotides not matched to a gene: 12. Germline V gene sequence: CDR1 SGHRS, CDR2 YFSETQ.

This rearrangement joins TRBV2 to TRBJ2-7, with a tentative D call TRBD2 (6 bases). V dropped 3 bases and J dropped 1 base, with 19 bases sitting between them. The length of the CDR3 is 17 residues. Germline V gives CDR1 SNHLY, CDR2 FYNNEI. The DNA of the CDR3 is TGTGCCAGCAGTGATATCTCTGCGGGGCAGGGATCCTACGAGCAGTACTTC. Its protein is CASSDISAGQGSYEQYF.

The V gene is TRBV19, the J gene TRBJ1-5; possibly TRBD1 for D (6 bases). CDR1 is LNHDA, CDR2 SQIVND, per germline (reference sequence). The length of the CDR3 is 18 residues. Trimming stripped 5 bases from V and 0 bases from J, with 20 bases between. CDR3 nucleotide sequence: TGTGCCAGTAGTTCCCGACGAGGGGGAGAGTATAGCAATCAGCCCCAGCATTTT. Its translation is CASSSRRGGEYSNQPQHF. Using reference TRBV19 and TRBJ1-5 for the parts outside the CDR3, the full variable domain is DGGITQSPKYLFRKEGQNVTLSCEQNLNHDAMYWYRQDPGQGLRLIYYSQIVNDFQKGDIAEGYSVSREKKESFPLTVTSAQKNPTAFYLCASSSRRGGEYSNQPQHFGDGTRLSIL.

CDR3 DNA sequence: TGTGCCATCAGTGAGGACAGGGGGGAAGAGACCCAGTACTTC. It codes for CAISEDRGEETQYF. The chain carries TRBV10-3 and TRBJ2-5; 9 nucleotides agree with TRBD1. The CDR3 loop spans 14 amino acids. Germline V gene data show CDR1 as ENHRY and CDR2 as SYGVKD. V gave up 2 bases and J gave up 3 bases; unmatched junction bases: 1.

This rearrangement joins TRBV7-2 to TRBJ2-5; the match to TRBD2 covers 7 bases. The V segment lost 4 bases and the J segment 5 bases; nucleotides outside the gene matches: 7. The germline gives CDR1 SGHTA, CDR2 FQGNSA. The CDR3 spans 14 residues. The CDR3 loop reads CASSSQGGDETQYF. The CDR3 coding sequence is TGTGCCAGCAGCTCTCAGGGAGGGGATGAGACCCAGTACTTC. The whole variable domain, filled in from reference TRBV7-2 and TRBJ2-5, reads GAGVSQSPSNKVTEKGKDVELRCDPISGHTALYWYRQSLGQGLEFLIYFQGNSAPDKSGLPSDRFSAERTGGSVSTLTIQRTQQEDSAVYLCASSSQGGDETQYFGPGTRLLVL.

The chain is built from TRBV15 and TRBJ2-2; 13 nucleotides match TRBD2. Per the germline V gene, CDR1 is LNHNV and CDR2 is YYDKDF (reference sequence). The trim removed 5 bases at V and 7 bases at J, leaving 13 bases unmatched. CDR3 length: 18 amino acids. The CDR3 nucleotides read TGTGCCACCAGCGGAGGACTAGCGGGGGCCCTTGGGATCGGGGAGCTGTTTTTT. Translation gives CATSGGLAGALGIGELFF.

The chain joins TRBV9 to TRBJ2-3; D not resolved. Trimming shortened V by 0 bases and J by 4 bases, and 21 bases separated the two germline ends. CDR3 length equals 18 residues. CDR1 is SGDLS, CDR2 YYNGEE, per germline. The DNA of the CDR3 is TGTGCCAGCAGCGTAGGCCCCAATAAAGCTCCCCCCCCAGATACGCAGTATTTT. It is translated as CASSVGPNKAPPPDTQYF.

J is TRBJ2-5 and V is TRBV5-8; 7 bases match TRBD1. The germline V gene has CDR1 SGHTS and CDR2 YDEGEE. Trimming removed 4 bases from V and 5 bases from J; junction bases left unmatched: 11. The CDR3 is 15 amino acids. The CDR3 region has the DNA TGTGCCAGCAGCGGGAGACAGGGCAGCTTTGAGACCCAGTACTTC. Translated, it gives CASSGRQGSFETQYF.

The gene calls are TRBV10-1 and TRBJ2-1; D call uncertain. The CDR3 runs to 15 residues. Trimming removed 5 bases at V and 2 bases at J, with 13 bases between. Germline V gene sequence: CDR1 WNHNN, CDR2 SYGVQD (reference sequence). The CDR3 loop is CASSSANGAYNEQFF. The CDR3 bases are TGCGCCAGCAGTTCCGCCAACGGAGCCTACAATGAGCAGTTCTTC.

V is TRBV2 and J is TRBJ1-2; D is undetermined. Germline lookup yields CDR1 SNHLY and CDR2 FYNNEI. This CDR3 has 13 residues. Trimming shortened V by 6 bases and J by 6 bases, and 14 bases separated the two germline ends. CDR3 in DNA: TGTGCCAGCAGAATGAATCCGGGGAATGGCTACACCTTC. This codes for CASRMNPGNGYTF.

The genes are TRBV19 and TRBJ1-4; perhaps TRBD1 as D (5 bases). CDR3 length equals 16 residues. The germline V and J ends were trimmed by 9 bases and 8 bases, with 25 bases remaining between them. Germline CDR1 LNHDA, CDR2 SQIVND (reference sequence). The CDR3, as DNA: TGTGCCAGCAGTGACCGGGGGAAAGTAAGGAGCGAAAAACTGTTTTTT. It specifies CASSDRGKVRSEKLFF.

V gene TRBV6-4 combines with J gene TRBJ2-4, with no clear D. This CDR3 comprises 18 residues. The V end lost 3 bases, the J end lost 0 bases, and 18 bases lay between the germline ends. CDR1 is MRHNA and CDR2 is SNTAGT in the germline V gene. CDR3 protein: CASSDKRSTNLAKNIQYF. The CDR3 region has the DNA TGTGCCAGCAGTGATAAAAGATCCACTAATCTAGCCAAAAACATTCAGTACTTC.

The chain combines TRBV5-1 with TRBJ2-7, with a weak D call TRBD1 (6 bases). The CDR3 runs 14 residues. In germline, CDR1 is SGHRS, CDR2 YFSETQ. V was clipped by 4 bases and J by 0 bases, with 11 bases between them. CDR3 in amino acids: CASSPTGPSYEQYF. The CDR3, as DNA: TGCGCCAGCAGCCCCACAGGGCCCTCCTACGAGCAGTACTTC.

The chain carries TRBV28 and TRBJ1-5, with 7 bases matching TRBD1. J gave up 1 base and V 4 bases, and 13 bases lay outside the gene matches. From germline, CDR1 is MDHEN and CDR2 SYDVKM. This CDR3 region has 18 residues. The CDR3 DNA is TGTGCCAGCAGTTGGGGCGCCAGGGCAGGGGGAAGCAATCAGCCCCAGCATTTT. Translated: CASSWGARAGGSNQPQHF.

V gene TRBV7-3 combines with J gene TRBJ2-3, with D possibly TRBD2 on 6 matching bases. V was clipped by 5 bases and J by 4 bases, with 13 bases between them. The CDR3 totals 14 residues. Germline loops: CDR1 SGHTA, CDR2 FQGTGA. The chain's CDR3 is CASSERLDADTQYF. The CDR3 bases are TGTGCCAGCAGCGAAAGACTAGACGCAGATACGCAGTATTTT.

Only one count was recorded for this clone. The J gene is TRBJ2-3, the V gene TRBV5-6, with D maybe TRBD2 (6 bases). CDR1 is SGHDT and CDR2 is YYEEEE in the germline V gene. The CDR3 sequence is 15 residues long. Trimming removed 3 bases from V and 1 base from J, with 12 bases in between. The CDR3 DNA is TGTGCCAGCAGCTCCCGGATAGCGGGCACAGATACGCAGTATTTT. Encoded protein: CASSSRIAGTDTQYF.

This clone showed up just a few times. The sample has other DNA sequences that encode this CDR3 too. The rearrangement links TRBV7-9 to TRBJ1-1; 10 bases are shared with TRBD1. V dropped 3 bases and J dropped 8; count of bases not matched to a gene: 0. The germline CDR1 and CDR2 sequences are SEHNR and FQNEAQ (reference sequence). CDR3 size: 12 residues. The CDR3 spells CASSLGQGEAFF. CDR3 sequence (DNA): TGTGCCAGCAGCTTGGGACAGGGGGAAGCTTTCTTT. The full variable domain, its missing parts supplied by reference TRBV7-9 and TRBJ1-1, is DTGVSQNPRHKITKRGQNVTFRCDPISEHNRLYWYRQTLGQGPEFLTYFQNEAQLEKSRLLSDRFSAERPKGSFSTLEIQRTEQGDSAMYLCASSLGQGEAFFGQGTRLTVV.

This chain uses TRBV5-1 with TRBJ2-1; 14 bases are shared with TRBD2. V trimming: 0 bases; J trimming: 5 bases; junction bases outside the gene matches: 4. CDR3 size: 17 residues. Germline assignment: CDR1 SGHRS and CDR2 YFSETQ. The CDR3 nucleotides are TGCGCCAGCAGCTTGGACCGACTAGCGGGGGGGCACAATGAGCAGTTCTTC. It specifies CASSLDRLAGGHNEQFF. Supplemented by reference TRBV5-1 and TRBJ2-1, the full variable domain reads KAGVTQTPRYLIKTRGQQVTLSCSPISGHRSVSWYQQTPGQGLQFLFEYFSETQRNKGNFPGRFSGRQFSNSRSEMNVSTLELGDSALYLCASSLDRLAGGHNEQFFGPGTRLTVL.

This clone was counted between two and nine times. This chain connects TRBV2 to TRBJ1-1; weak D call: TRBD1 (5 bases). In germline, CDR1 is SNHLY, CDR2 FYNNEI. V lost 2 bases and J 0 bases, leaving 13 bases between the germline ends. The CDR3 consists of 16 residues. CDR3 nucleotides: TGTGCCAGCAGTGAACCACCGGGGGGGATGAACACTGAAGCTTTCTTT. Encoded protein: CASSEPPGGMNTEAFF.